This T cell receptor beta chain originates from a study of cytomegalovirus exposure and HLA in healthy donors. Notes on the study in general: Several top significant clusters appeared, in a later analysis, to be linked to common viral pathogens. Rates of TCR association differed by HLA locus in a later analysis, with DRB1 highest and HLA-C lowest. Later work associated roughly 17,000 TCR beta sequences with HLA alleles at 0.05 false discovery rate. A classifier reportedly called cytomegalovirus status with high sensitivity and specificity.

Trimming took off 0 bases at V and 0 bases at J, with 10 bases between the two ends. Germline CDR1 SGDLS, CDR2 YYNGEE. The CDR3 length is 15 residues. Turning to this clone: What it binds is unknown.

Primers for the PCR totalled 60 Vbeta and 13 Jbeta. The method was immunoSEQ multiplex PCR; TCRdb's version includes in-frame clones alone and lacks a portion of them. The table records around 67,000 clones, approximately 77% of them present only once. The J gene is TRBJ2-7, the V gene TRBV9, with a tentative D call TRBD1 (6 bases). The specimen sequenced was PBMCs. The origin of this receptor is a woman in her twenties or thirties in good health and CMV-seropositive. CDR3 amino acids: CASSVGQADSYEQYF. The CDR3 DNA follows: TGTGCCAGCAGCGTAGGACAGGCCGACTCCTACGAGCAGTACTTC.